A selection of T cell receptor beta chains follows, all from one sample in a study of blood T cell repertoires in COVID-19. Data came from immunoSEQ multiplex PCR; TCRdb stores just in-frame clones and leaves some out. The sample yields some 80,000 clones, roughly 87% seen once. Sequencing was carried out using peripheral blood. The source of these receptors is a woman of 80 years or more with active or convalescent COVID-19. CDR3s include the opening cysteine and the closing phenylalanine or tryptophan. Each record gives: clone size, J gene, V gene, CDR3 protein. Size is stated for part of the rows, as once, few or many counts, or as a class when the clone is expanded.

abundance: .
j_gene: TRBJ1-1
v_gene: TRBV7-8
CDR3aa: CASSLGWTANTEAFF

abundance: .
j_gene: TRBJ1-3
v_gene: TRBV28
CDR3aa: CASSLVGQGHTIYF

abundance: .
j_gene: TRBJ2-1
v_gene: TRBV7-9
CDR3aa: CASSSSVRGLSSYNEQFF

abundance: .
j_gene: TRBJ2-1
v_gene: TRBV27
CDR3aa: CASSINSGLLLGEQFF

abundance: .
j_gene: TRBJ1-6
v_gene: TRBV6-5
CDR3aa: CASKIQGPALHF

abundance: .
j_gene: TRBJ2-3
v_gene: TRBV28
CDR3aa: CAILETDTDTQYF

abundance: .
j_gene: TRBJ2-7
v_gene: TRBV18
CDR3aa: CASSRTSGSSYEQYF

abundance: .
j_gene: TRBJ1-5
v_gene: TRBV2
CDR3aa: CASSSQGSPQPQHF

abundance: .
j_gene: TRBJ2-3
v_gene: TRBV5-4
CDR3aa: CASSLVGLGPDTQYF

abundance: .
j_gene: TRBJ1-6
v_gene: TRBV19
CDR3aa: CASSTQGENSPLHF

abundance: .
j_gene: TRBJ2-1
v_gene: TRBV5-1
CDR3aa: CASSLAGENYNEQFF

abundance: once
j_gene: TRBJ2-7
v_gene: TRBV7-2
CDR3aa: CASSPPGRGVYEQYF

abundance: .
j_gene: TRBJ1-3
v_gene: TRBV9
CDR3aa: CASSVEGLSGNTIYF

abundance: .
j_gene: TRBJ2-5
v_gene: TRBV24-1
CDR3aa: CATSDSRGYGETQYF

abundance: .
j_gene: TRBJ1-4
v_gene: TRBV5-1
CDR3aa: CASSSQGANEKLFF

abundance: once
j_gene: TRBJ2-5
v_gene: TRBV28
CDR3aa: CASSLRGWTAQETQYF

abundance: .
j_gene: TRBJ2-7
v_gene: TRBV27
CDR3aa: CASRRTGAFYEQYF

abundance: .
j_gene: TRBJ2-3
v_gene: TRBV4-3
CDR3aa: CASSLFLAGGGTDTQYF

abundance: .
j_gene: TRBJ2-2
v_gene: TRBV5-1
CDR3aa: CASSLKAGAYTGELFF

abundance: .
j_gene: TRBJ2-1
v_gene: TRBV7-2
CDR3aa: CASSLGSRGGQNEQFF

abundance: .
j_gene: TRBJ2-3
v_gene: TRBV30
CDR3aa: CAWGQSADTQYF

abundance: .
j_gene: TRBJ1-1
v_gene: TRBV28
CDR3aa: CASSRQYTEAFF

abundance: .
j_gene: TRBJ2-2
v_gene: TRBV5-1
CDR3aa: CASSFDTGELFF

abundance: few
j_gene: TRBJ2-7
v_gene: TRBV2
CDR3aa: CASTGTGDHYEQYF

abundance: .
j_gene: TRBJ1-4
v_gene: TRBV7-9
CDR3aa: CASSLGGGKYTEKLFF

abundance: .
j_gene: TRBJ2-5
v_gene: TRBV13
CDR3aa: CASTPYSGGAETQYF

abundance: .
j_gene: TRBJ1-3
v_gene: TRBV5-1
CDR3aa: CASSSNQGTGNTIYF

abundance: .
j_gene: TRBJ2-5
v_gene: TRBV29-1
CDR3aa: CSVEGGQEETQYF

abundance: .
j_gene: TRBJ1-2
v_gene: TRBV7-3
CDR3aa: CASSSGPDRAGGYTF

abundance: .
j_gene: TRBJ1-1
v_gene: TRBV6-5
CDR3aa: CATAGLSNTEAFF

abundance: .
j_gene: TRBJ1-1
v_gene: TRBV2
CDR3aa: CASGQGGTEAFF

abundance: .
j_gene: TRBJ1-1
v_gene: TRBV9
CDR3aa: CASSVAMNTEAFF

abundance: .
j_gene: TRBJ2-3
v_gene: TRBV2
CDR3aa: CASSESSGSTDTQYF

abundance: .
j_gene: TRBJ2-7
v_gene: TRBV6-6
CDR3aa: CASSLGEVLYF

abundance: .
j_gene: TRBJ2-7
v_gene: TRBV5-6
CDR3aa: CASSRPGQGLQEQYF